This T cell receptor beta chain was sequenced for a study of shared clonotypes between healthy human individuals. CD4+ cells yielded CD45RA+ naive and CD45RA-negative memory subsets. Assay: immunoSEQ multiplex PCR; the TCRdb copy retains only in-frame clones and omits some. There are 2.5 million or so clones in the sample; 85% to 95% occur only once, and roughly 0.15% lies in the top ten. Germline V gene data show CDR1 as SGHRS and CDR2 as YFSETQ. The CDR3 contains 15 residues. V was trimmed by 1 base and J by 1 base, leaving 10 bases between them. The specimen sequenced was naive CD4+ T cells sorted from blood. Noted subset: CD45RA+ positively selected. The TCR comes from a man between 18 and 29 years old in good health. The rearrangement links TRBV5-1 to TRBJ2-3, with D perhaps matching TRBD1 or TRBD2 (5 bases each). This CDR3 is CASSLNGAGTDTQYF. The CDR3 nucleotides read TGCGCCAGCAGCTTGAACGGGGCCGGCACAGATACGCAGTATTTT. The full variable domain, rest sourced from reference TRBV5-1 and TRBJ2-3, is KAGVTQTPRYLIKTRGQQVTLSCSPISGHRSVSWYQQTPGQGLQFLFEYFSETQRNKGNFPGRFSGRQFSNSRSEMNVSTLELGDSALYLCASSLNGAGTDTQYFGPGTRLTVL.